A selection of T cell receptor beta chains follows, all from one sample in a study of cytomegalovirus exposure and HLA in healthy donors. Sequenced by immunoSEQ multiplex PCR; TCRdb stores in-frame clones only, minus some. The profile shows around 180,000 clones, 85% of them singletons. Sample: PBMCs. The source is a boy under 10 years old in good health and CMV-seronegative. The CDR3 runs from the conserved cysteine through the conserved F or W. The D gene is left open where the match is weak. Clone size is not always given. Where it is, it says once, few, many or a class for expanded clones.

v_gene	abundance	j_gene	d_gene	CDR3nt	CDR3aa
TRBV6-5	.	TRBJ2-5	.	TGTGCCAGCAGTTACGCCGGGGGTGGCGTAGAGACCCAGTACTTC	CASSYAGGGVETQYF
TRBV27	few	TRBJ1-1	.	TGTGCCAGCAGGGGGGGCACTGAAGCTTTCTTT	CASRGGTEAFF
TRBV11-1	.	TRBJ2-1	.	TGTGCCAGCAGCTTAGGACTCTTCGTGGAAGAGCAGTTCTTC	CASSLGLFVEEQFF
TRBV11-2	.	TRBJ1-4	TRBD1	TGTGCCAGCAGCCTCCGGACAGGGATTAGGGAAAAACTGTTTTTT	CASSLRTGIREKLFF
TRBV5-1	.	TRBJ2-1	.	TGCGCCAGCAGCTCGGATACCGGGAGCTTCAATGAGCAGTTCTTC	CASSSDTGSFNEQFF
TRBV5-6	.	TRBJ1-2	TRBD1	TGTGCCAGCAGCAGACAGGGAGGCTACACCTTC	CASSRQGGYTF
TRBV9	.	TRBJ2-3	.	TGTGCCAGCAGCGTAGGAGGAGATACGCAGTATTTT	CASSVGGDTQYF
TRBV6-1	.	TRBJ2-3	.	TGTGCCAGCACCTTCCGTAGCACAGATACGCAGTATTTT	CASTFRSTDTQYF
TRBV11-2	once	TRBJ1-3	.	TGTGCCAGCAGCCCACAGGGTAGCCCTGGAAACACCATATATTTT	CASSPQGSPGNTIYF
TRBV9	.	TRBJ2-3	TRBD2	TGTGCCAGCAGCTATGGACTAGCGGGATACACAGATACGCAGTATTTT	CASSYGLAGYTDTQYF
TRBV30	.	TRBJ2-3	TRBD2	TGTGCCTGGAGTGGCCGGACTAGCGGAATAAGCACAGATACGCAGTATTTT	CAWSGRTSGISTDTQYF
TRBV5-1	.	TRBJ2-1	.	TGCGCCAGCAGCGTAAGACAGGCTTCGGGGACCTACAATGAGCAGTTCTTC	CASSVRQASGTYNEQFF
TRBV7-9	.	TRBJ1-1	TRBD1	TGTGCCAGCAGGCACAGGGGGGACACTGAAGCTTTCTTT	CASRHRGDTEAFF
TRBV27	.	TRBJ1-5	.	TGTGCCAGCAGTTTAGGGGCAGAAAATCAGCCCCAGCATTTT	CASSLGAENQPQHF
TRBV6-4	once	TRBJ2-2	.	TGTGCCAGCCGCCAGGGGAACACCGGGGAGCTGTTTTTT	CASRQGNTGELFF
TRBV28	.	TRBJ1-2	.	TGTGCCAGCAGTTTTTATCCCTATGGCTACACCTTC	CASSFYPYGYTF
TRBV9	.	TRBJ1-3	TRBD1	TGTGCCAGCAGCCCTGAAGGGACAGGGGGCCGCGGAAACACCATATATTTT	CASSPEGTGGRGNTIYF
TRBV6-5	.	TRBJ1-1	.	TGTGCCAGCAGTTACTCCCGGACAGTGGAAACTGAAGCTTTCTTT	CASSYSRTVETEAFF
TRBV4-1	.	TRBJ2-3	TRBD2	TGCGCCAGCAGCCAGACTAGCGGGGGGGCAGATACGCAGTATTTT	CASSQTSGGADTQYF
TRBV18	.	TRBJ2-4	TRBD2	TGTGCCAGCTCGCAAACTAGCGGGGGGGGCGTTGATCCCAAAAACATTCAGTACTTC	CASSQTSGGGVDPKNIQYF
TRBV18	.	TRBJ2-2	TRBD1	TGTGCCAGCTCACCAAAGAGGGGGCGTAACACCGGGGAGCTGTTTTTT	CASSPKRGRNTGELFF
TRBV14	.	TRBJ2-3	.	TGTGCCAGCAGCCAAACGGCAGGAACTAGCACAGATACGCAGTATTTT	CASSQTAGTSTDTQYF
TRBV11-2	.	TRBJ2-5	.	TGTGCCAGCAGCTTAGAGTGGTCAGGGCCTCAAGAGACCCAGTACTTC	CASSLEWSGPQETQYF
TRBV7-9	.	TRBJ1-6	TRBD1	TGTTCCAGCAGCTTAATTGGACAGGGGGGATCACCCCTCCACTTT	CSSSLIGQGGSPLHF
TRBV6-6	few	TRBJ1-1	.	TGTGCCAGCTCTTACGGCGTCCTCGGGGCTTTCTTT	CASSYGVLGAFF
TRBV6-1	few	TRBJ2-3	.	TGTGCCAGCAGTGGAGAACCACAGGCCACAGATACGCAGTATTTT	CASSGEPQATDTQYF
TRBV9	.	TRBJ2-6	.	TGTGCCAGCAGCCAGTATACTCAGGGCCCTGGGGCCAACGTCCTGACTTTC	CASSQYTQGPGANVLTF
TRBV27	few	TRBJ1-6	.	TGTGCCAGCAGATCAAGCGGCAGGGGTGGCTATAATTCACCCCTCCACTTT	CASRSSGRGGYNSPLHF
TRBV6-5	.	TRBJ1-3	.	TGTGCCAGCAGTTACTCGGCGGCCTCTGGAAACACCATATATTTT	CASSYSAASGNTIYF
TRBV25-1	.	TRBJ2-7	.	TGTGCCAGCGGAGGCGGCGAGCAGTACTTC	CASGGGEQYF